The 5 T cell receptor beta chains below were found in one sample sequenced in a study of spatial heterogeneity in lung cancer. Study results and limitations: Higher tumor mutation counts went along with higher counts of expanded intratumoral alpha and beta TCRs.

The sample's time point: sample taken at primary tumor resection. TCRdb recomputed calls from the 5' RACE reads with MiXCR, one row per CDR3 protein. The repertoire includes about 17,000 distinct CDR3 sequences, 6.2% of them detected once, and 6.8% sits in the top ten. These TCRs' antigens remain unknown. The specimen comprised lung tumor tissue, sampled at surgery. These TCRs come from a male donor with early-stage non-small cell lung cancer.

Comment on this clonotype: The library was built for alpha chains, so this beta chain is an off-target read and its size means little. This chain links TRBV6-6 with TRBJ1-6, with D unclear. This CDR3 has 15 amino acids. Per germline, CDR1 MNHNY and CDR2 SVGAGI (reference sequence). The V gene lost 2 bases and the J gene lost 7 bases, with 12 bases spanning the gap. The CDR3 sequence: CASSYAPDTNSPLHF. The CDR3 nucleotides read TGTGCCAGCAGTTACGCCCCAGATACCAATTCACCCCTCCACTTT.

At least ten counts were recorded for this clonotype. Because the library targeted alpha chains, this beta chain is an off-target read whose size means little. The chain has TRBV6-6 and TRBJ2-2; 10 bases match TRBD2. CDR1 and CDR2 (germline): MNHNY, SVGAGI (reference sequence). This CDR3 has 17 amino acids. With V trimmed by 2 bases and J by 6 bases, 9 bases remained unmatched. The CDR3: CASSYAQPAGGAGELFF. In nucleotides, the CDR3 is TGTGCCAGCAGTTACGCTCAGCCAGCGGGAGGGGCCGGGGAGCTGTTTTTT.

Regarding this clonotype: A much larger clone differs from this one at a single base, so this may be a read error. In a library made to pick up alpha chains, this beta chain is a stray read with a size that means little. The chain uses TRBV7-2 and TRBJ1-5, with D tentatively TRBD1 (5 bases). The CDR3 sequence is 17 residues long. Looked up from germline, CDR1 is SGHTA and CDR2 is FQGNSA. The V and J ends lost 1 base and 9 bases respectively, with 22 bases between them. The CDR3: CASSLVRGILGPRPQHF. CDR3 in DNA: TGTGCCAGCAGCTTAGTGAGGGGCATTCTCGGCCCTCGGCCCCAGCATTTT.

As concerns this clonotype: In a library made to pick up alpha chains, this beta chain is a stray read with a size that means little. V is TRBV12-2 and J is TRBJ2-2; the D call in the table, TRBD1, was not verified against the DNA. TRBV12-2 is a pseudogene locus. This CDR3 has 15 amino acids. The CDR3 DNA is TGTGCGAGAGGACGGGGCTGTGCGAACACCGGGGAGCTGTTTTTT. Translated, it gives CARGRGCANTGELFF.

This clonotype was counted ten times or more. This beta chain slipped into a library made for alpha chains as a stray read, so its size is not meaningful. V gene TRBV2 combines with J gene TRBJ2-7; TRBD2 matches 7 bases. Germline CDR1 is SNHLY and CDR2 is FYNNEI. The CDR3 runs 13 residues. The trim removed 8 bases at V and 5 bases at J, leaving 9 bases unmatched. The CDR3 sequence is CASRTWGGNEQYF. Written as DNA, the CDR3 is TGTGCCAGCCGGACCTGGGGGGGGAACGAGCAGTACTTC.